This T cell receptor beta chain was sequenced in a study of T-cell reconstitution after alpha-beta-depleted transplantation in children. Findings and caveats of the study: T cells produced anew were the main source of T-cell counts and diversity one year after transplant. Reportedly, alpha-beta T cells present about two months post-transplant originated from several hundred expanded clones of graft origin. Recipient T cells and thymic progenitors that survived were the source of the high TCRbeta diversity seen at day 60 in some patients.

The CDR3 loop spans 14 amino acids. The germline gives CDR1 SQVTM, CDR2 ANQGSEA. The V gene end was trimmed by 4 bases and the J gene end by 3 bases; junction bases not matched to a gene: 6. Molecular barcoding with unique molecular identifiers was used for the TCRbeta library. TCRdb itself ran the PCR reads through MiXCR, one entry per CDR3 protein. The table shows approximately 630,000 distinct CDR3 sequences, with around 14% occurring only once. In regard to this clonotype: Its specificity is not known.

V usage is TRBV29-1 and J usage is TRBJ1-5; TRBD1 aligns across 7 bases. Specimen: PBMCs, collected before TCRalphabeta/CD19-depleted stem cell transplant. The source is a girl between 2 and 10 years old with congenital amegakaryocytic thrombocytopenia, due to receive a stem cell transplant. The DNA for the CDR3 is TGCAGCGTTGGGGCAGGGGGACTCAATCAGCCCCAGCATTTT. This translates into CSVGAGGLNQPQHF.